This T cell receptor (beta chain) was recorded in a study of CD8 T cells in ankylosing spondylitis. Via MiXCR, TCRdb re-called the 5' RACE reads, giving one row per CDR3 protein. The sample lists about 200,000 distinct CDR3 sequences, around 13% occurring once. The CDR3 extends over 13 amino acids. Trimming cost V 5 bases and J 7 bases, with 14 bases left between them. Germline values: CDR1 SEHNR, CDR2 FQNEAQ (reference sequence). In this sample, this clonotype turned up a few times. Its target is unknown. Regarding the study as a whole: Peripheral blood samples showed relatively rare disease-linked clones, and these clones were CD8+.

The source material was blood, either unsorted or a sorted T cell fraction (not recorded which). V gene TRBV7-9 combines with J gene TRBJ1-2; D gene uncertain. The receptor's source is a male donor with ankylosing spondylitis or in good health (not recorded which). The CDR3 DNA follows: TGTGCCAGCAGCCCAAAAGATTTAATTGGCTACACCTTC. This codes for CASSPKDLIGYTF. The full variable domain, its missing parts supplied by reference TRBV7-9 and TRBJ1-2, is DTGVSQNPRHKITKRGQNVTFRCDPISEHNRLYWYRQTLGQGPEFLTYFQNEAQLEKSRLLSDRFSAERPKGSFSTLEIQRTEQGDSAMYLCASSPKDLIGYTFGSGTRLTVV.